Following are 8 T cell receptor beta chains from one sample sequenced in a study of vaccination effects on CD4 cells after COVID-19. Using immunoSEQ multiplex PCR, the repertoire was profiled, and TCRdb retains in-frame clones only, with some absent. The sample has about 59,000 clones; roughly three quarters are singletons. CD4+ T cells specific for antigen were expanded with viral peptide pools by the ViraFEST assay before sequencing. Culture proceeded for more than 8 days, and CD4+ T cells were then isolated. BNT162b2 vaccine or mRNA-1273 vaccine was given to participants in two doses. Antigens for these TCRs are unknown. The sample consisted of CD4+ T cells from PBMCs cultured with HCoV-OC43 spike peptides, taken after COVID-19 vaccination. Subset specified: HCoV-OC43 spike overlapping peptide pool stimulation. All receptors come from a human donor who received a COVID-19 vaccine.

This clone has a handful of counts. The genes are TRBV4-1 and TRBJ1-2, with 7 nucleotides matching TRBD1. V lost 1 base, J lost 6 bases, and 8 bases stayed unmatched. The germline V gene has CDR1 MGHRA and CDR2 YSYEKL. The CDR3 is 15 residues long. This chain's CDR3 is CASSQAGQVVHGYTF. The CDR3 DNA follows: TGCGCCAGCAGCCAAGCAGGACAGGTGGTCCATGGCTACACCTTC.

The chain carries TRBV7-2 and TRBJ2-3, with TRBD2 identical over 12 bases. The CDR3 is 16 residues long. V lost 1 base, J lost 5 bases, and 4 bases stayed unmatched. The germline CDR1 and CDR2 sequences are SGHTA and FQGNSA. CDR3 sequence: CASSLELAGGRDTQYF. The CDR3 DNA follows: TGTGCCAGCAGCTTAGAGCTAGCGGGGGGGAGAGATACGCAGTATTTT. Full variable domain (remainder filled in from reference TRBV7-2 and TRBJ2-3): GAGVSQSPSNKVTEKGKDVELRCDPISGHTALYWYRQSLGQGLEFLIYFQGNSAPDKSGLPSDRFSAERTGGSVSTLTIQRTQQEDSAVYLCASSLELAGGRDTQYFGPGTRLTVL.

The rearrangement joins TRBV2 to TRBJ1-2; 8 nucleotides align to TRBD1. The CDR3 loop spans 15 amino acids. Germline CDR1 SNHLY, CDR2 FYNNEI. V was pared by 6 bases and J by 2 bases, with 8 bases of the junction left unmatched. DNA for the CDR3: TGTGCCAGCAGACAGGGGGACCGCGGCAACTATGGCTACACCTTC. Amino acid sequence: CASRQGDRGNYGYTF. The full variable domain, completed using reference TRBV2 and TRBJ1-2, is EPEVTQTPSHQVTQMGQEVILRCVPISNHLYFYWYRQILGQKVEFLVSFYNNEISEKSEIFDDQFSVERPDGSNFTLKIRSTKLEDSAMYFCASRQGDRGNYGYTFGSGTRLTVV.

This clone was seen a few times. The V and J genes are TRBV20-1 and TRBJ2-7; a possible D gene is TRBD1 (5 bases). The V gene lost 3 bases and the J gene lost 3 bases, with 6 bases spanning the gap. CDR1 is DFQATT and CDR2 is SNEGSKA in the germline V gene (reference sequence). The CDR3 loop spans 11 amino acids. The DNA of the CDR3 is TGCAGTGCTAGTGACAGCTACGAGCAGTACGTC. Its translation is CSASDSYEQYV.

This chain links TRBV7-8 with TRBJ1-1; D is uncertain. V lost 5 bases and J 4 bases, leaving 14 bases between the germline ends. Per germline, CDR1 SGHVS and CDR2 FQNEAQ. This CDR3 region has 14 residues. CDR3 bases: TGTGCCAGCAGCCCCCAGTTGGAGATCACTGAAGCTTTCTTT. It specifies CASSPQLEITEAFF.

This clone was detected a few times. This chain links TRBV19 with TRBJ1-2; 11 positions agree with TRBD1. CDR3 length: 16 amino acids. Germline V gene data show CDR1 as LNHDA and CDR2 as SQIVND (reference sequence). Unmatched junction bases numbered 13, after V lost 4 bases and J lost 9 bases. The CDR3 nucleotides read TGTGCCAGTAGTAAACCGGGACAGGGGGTTAGTTATCGCTACACCTTC. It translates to CASSKPGQGVSYRYTF.

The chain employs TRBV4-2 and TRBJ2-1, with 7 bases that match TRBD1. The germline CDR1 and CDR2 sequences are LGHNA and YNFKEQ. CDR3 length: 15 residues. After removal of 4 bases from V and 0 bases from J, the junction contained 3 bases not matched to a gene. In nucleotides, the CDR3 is TGTGCCAGCAGCCCGACAGGGCTCTCCTACAATGAGCAGTTCTTC. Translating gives CASSPTGLSYNEQFF.

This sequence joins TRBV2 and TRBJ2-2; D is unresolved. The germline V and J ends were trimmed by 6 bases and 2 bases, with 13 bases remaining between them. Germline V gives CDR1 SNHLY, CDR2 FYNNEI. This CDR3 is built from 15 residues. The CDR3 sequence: CASSWTNPNTGELFF. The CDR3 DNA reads TGTGCCAGCAGCTGGACCAACCCAAACACCGGGGAGCTGTTTTTT.